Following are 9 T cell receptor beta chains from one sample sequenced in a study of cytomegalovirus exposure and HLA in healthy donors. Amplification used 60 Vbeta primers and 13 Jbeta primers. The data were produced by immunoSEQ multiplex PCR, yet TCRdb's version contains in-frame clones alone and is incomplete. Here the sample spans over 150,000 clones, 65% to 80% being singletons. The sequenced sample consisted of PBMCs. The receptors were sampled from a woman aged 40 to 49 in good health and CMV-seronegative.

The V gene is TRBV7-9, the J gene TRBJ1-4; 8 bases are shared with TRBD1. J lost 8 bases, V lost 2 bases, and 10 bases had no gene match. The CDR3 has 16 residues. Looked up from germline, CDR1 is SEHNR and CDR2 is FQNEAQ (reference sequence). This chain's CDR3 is CASSLNRQGRGEKLFF. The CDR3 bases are TGTGCCAGCAGCTTAAACCGACAGGGGCGGGGGGAAAAACTGTTTTTT. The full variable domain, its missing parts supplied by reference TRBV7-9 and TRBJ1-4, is DTGVSQNPRHKITKRGQNVTFRCDPISEHNRLYWYRQTLGQGPEFLTYFQNEAQLEKSRLLSDRFSAERPKGSFSTLEIQRTEQGDSAMYLCASSLNRQGRGEKLFFGSGTQLSVL.

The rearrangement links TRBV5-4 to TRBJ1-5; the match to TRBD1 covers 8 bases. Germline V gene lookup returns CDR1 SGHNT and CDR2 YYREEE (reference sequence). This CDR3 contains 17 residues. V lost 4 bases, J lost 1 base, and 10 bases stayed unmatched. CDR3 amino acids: CASSLTGALNSNQPQHF. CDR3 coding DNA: TGTGCCAGCAGCCTGACAGGGGCGCTAAACAGCAATCAGCCCCAGCATTTT.

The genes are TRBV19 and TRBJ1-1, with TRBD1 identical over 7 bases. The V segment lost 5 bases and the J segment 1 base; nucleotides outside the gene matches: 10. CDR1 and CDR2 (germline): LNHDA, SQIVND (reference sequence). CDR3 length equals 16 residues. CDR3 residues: CASSGGTVSGNTEAFF. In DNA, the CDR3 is TGTGCCAGTAGTGGAGGGACAGTCAGTGGGAACACTGAAGCTTTCTTT.

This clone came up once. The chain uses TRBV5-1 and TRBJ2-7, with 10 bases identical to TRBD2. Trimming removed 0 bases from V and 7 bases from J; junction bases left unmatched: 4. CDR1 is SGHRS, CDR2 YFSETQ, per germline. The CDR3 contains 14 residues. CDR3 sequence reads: CASSLEREGGEQYF. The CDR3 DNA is TGCGCCAGCAGCTTGGAGCGGGAGGGTGGGGAGCAGTACTTC.

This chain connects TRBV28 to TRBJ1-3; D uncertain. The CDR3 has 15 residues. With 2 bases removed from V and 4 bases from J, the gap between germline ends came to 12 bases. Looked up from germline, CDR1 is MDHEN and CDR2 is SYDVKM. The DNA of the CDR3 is TGTGCCAGCAGTTTAGGGCAGGTCCTAGGAAACACCATATATTTT. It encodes CASSLGQVLGNTIYF.

CDR3 amino acids: CASSHGTGAGYEQYF. The CDR3 DNA reads TGTGCCAGCAGTCACGGGACAGGGGCTGGTTACGAGCAGTACTTC. This chain links TRBV6-6 with TRBJ2-7, with TRBD1 matching 10 bases. The junction had 8 bases not matched to a gene; V was cut back by 5 bases and J by 4 bases. Germline values: CDR1 MNHNY, CDR2 SVGAGI (reference sequence). CDR3 length: 15 amino acids.

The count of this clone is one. As DNA, the CDR3 is TGTGCCAGCAGCGTAGCGGTGACAGGGAATTACGAGCAGTACTTC. As protein: CASSVAVTGNYEQYF. The rearrangement uses TRBV9 and TRBJ2-7; 7 bases match TRBD1. The V gene's germline CDR1 is SGDLS and CDR2 YYNGEE. This CDR3 is 15 amino acids long. Trimming removed 0 bases from V and 4 bases from J; junction bases left unmatched: 7.

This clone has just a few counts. The CDR3 bases are TGTGCCAGCAGCTTTGGAGGCCTCAACCAAGAGACCCAGTACTTC. Translating it yields CASSFGGLNQETQYF. The V call is TRBV7-9, the J call TRBJ2-5, with D tentatively TRBD2 (5 bases). The CDR3 length is 15 residues. V was trimmed by 3 bases and J by 0 bases, leaving 11 bases between them. CDR1 and CDR2 from the germline V gene are SEHNR and FQNEAQ (reference sequence).

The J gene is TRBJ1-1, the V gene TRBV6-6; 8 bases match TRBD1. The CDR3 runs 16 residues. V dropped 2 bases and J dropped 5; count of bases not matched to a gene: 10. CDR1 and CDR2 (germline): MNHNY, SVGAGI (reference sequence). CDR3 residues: CASSYLPLTGATEAFF. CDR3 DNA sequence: TGTGCCAGCAGTTACCTCCCTTTGACAGGGGCGACTGAAGCTTTCTTT.